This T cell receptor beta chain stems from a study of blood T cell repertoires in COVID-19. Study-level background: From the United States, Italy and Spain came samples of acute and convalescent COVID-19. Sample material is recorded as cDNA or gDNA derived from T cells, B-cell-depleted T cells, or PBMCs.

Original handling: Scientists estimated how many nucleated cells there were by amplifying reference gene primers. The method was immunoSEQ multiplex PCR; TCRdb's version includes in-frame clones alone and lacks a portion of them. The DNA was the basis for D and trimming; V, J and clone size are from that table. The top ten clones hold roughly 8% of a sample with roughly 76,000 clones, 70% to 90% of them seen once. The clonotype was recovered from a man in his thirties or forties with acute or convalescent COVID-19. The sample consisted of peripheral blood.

The CDR3 spells CSVEVLAGNYEQYF. CDR3 in DNA: TGCAGCGTTGAAGTGCTAGCGGGGAACTACGAGCAGTACTTC. This chain links TRBV29-1 with TRBJ2-7, with 9 bases fitting TRBD2. The CDR3 totals 14 residues. In germline, CDR1 is SQVTM, CDR2 ANQGSEA. The J segment lost 3 bases and the V segment lost 1 base, leaving 4 bases of the junction unmatched.